These 28 T cell receptor beta chains originate from one sample sequenced in a study of blood T cell repertoires in COVID-19. The repertoire was sequenced with immunoSEQ multiplex PCR; TCRdb's copy has only in-frame clones and lacks some. There are under 150,000 clones in the sample; 75% to 90% occur only once, and around 4% lies in the top ten. The sample was peripheral blood. All receptors derive from a human donor in a cohort sampled during active COVID-19.

J is TRBJ2-2 and V is TRBV5-4; weak D call: TRBD1 (5 bases). Germline CDR1 and CDR2: SGHNT and YYREEE (reference sequence). V lost 0 bases, J lost 4 bases, and 7 bases lay in between. This CDR3 has 14 amino acids. The chain's CDR3 is CASSLEQVTGELFF. CDR3 DNA: TGTGCCAGCAGCTTGGAACAGGTCACCGGGGAGCTGTTTTTT.

This clone was seen only once. The rearrangement uses TRBV11-1 and TRBJ2-5; no clear D gene. The V end lost 4 bases, the J end lost 5 bases, and 8 bases lay between the germline ends. The CDR3 loop spans 12 amino acids. Germline loops: CDR1 SGHAT, CDR2 FQDESV (reference sequence). CDR3 region: CASSSRAETQYF. In nucleotides, the CDR3 is TGTGCCAGCAGCTCTAGAGCGGAGACCCAGTACTTC.

The rearrangement links TRBV7-2 to TRBJ2-5; D is possibly TRBD2 (6 bases). The CDR3 is 16 residues long. The germline gives CDR1 SGHTA, CDR2 FQGNSA. With 4 bases removed from V and 5 bases from J, the gap between germline ends came to 20 bases. CDR3: CASSSGTATKWETQYF. The CDR3 coding sequence is TGTGCCAGCAGCTCCGGGACTGCTACAAAATGGGAGACCCAGTACTTC.

The CDR3, as DNA: TGCAGTGCTAGTCTCGACAGGCGGGATAATTCACCCCTCCACTTT. Its protein product is CSASLDRRDNSPLHF. The chain employs TRBV20-1 and TRBJ1-6; D may be TRBD1 (6 bases). CDR1 and CDR2 from the germline V gene are DFQATT and SNEGSKA (reference sequence). The CDR3 is 15 residues long. V was cut by 3 bases and J by 5 bases, with 14 bases left in between.

The V and J genes are TRBV19 and TRBJ2-1; D gene ambiguous. The CDR3 loop spans 14 amino acids. Trimming took 8 bases from V and 9 from J, leaving 20 bases between them. Germline CDR1 reads LNHDA; CDR2 reads SQIVND (reference sequence). The CDR3 bases are TGTGCCAGTTCAAAAGCGAGTGCGTTGGGTGAGCAGTTCTTC. It yields the protein CASSKASALGEQFF.

The chain combines TRBV19 with TRBJ2-7; 8 bases agree with TRBD2. Looked up from germline, CDR1 is LNHDA and CDR2 is SQIVND (reference sequence). Trimming took 6 bases from V and 6 from J; bases not matched to a gene: 7. The CDR3 contains 13 residues. Here the CDR3 reads CASSQKRETEQYV. CDR3 DNA sequence: TGTGCCAGTAGCCAAAAGCGGGAGACCGAGCAGTACGTC.

In nucleotides, the CDR3 is TGTGCCAGCAGTTACGACTCAGGGAAGGATGGCTACACCTTC. Translation: CASSYDSGKDGYTF. The J gene is TRBJ1-2, the V gene TRBV6-6, with D possibly matching TRBD1 (5 bases). Germline-derived CDR1 and CDR2 are MNHNY and SVGAGI (reference sequence). The CDR3 covers 14 residues. V lost 2 bases and J lost 6, with 13 bases in between.

This sequence joins TRBV3-1 (or the pseudogene TRBV3-2) and TRBJ1-3, with 7 nucleotides matching TRBD1. The germline gives CDR1 LGHDT, CDR2 YNNKEL (reference sequence). CDR3 length: 13 amino acids. V was clipped by 1 base and J by 7 bases; unmatched bases: 1. The CDR3 DNA sequence: TGTGCCAGCAGCCAAGGACAGGGCAACACCATATATTTT. It translates to CASSQGQGNTIYF.

The chain links TRBV3-1 (or the pseudogene TRBV3-2) to TRBJ1-1; no clear D gene. Germline V gives CDR1 LGHDT, CDR2 YNNKEL (reference sequence). V shed 1 base and J shed 1 base, with 7 bases lying between them. There are 14 residues in the CDR3. The CDR3 sequence: CASSQAEGNTEAFF. The CDR3 DNA reads TGTGCCAGCAGCCAAGCGGAGGGGAACACTGAAGCTTTCTTT.

As regards this clone: Other DNA sequences in the sample encode the same CDR3. The chain joins TRBV5-1 to TRBJ2-5; TRBD2 aligns across 14 bases. V shed 4 bases and J 4 bases; nucleotides not matched to a gene: 3. The CDR3 is 15 amino acids. The V gene's germline CDR1 is SGHRS and CDR2 YFSETQ. CDR3 residues: CASSPGTSGRETQYF. The CDR3 DNA follows: TGCGCCAGCAGCCCAGGGACTAGCGGGAGAGAGACCCAGTACTTC.

This chain uses TRBV5-1 with TRBJ2-3, with D uncertain. The CDR3 spans 13 residues. With 4 bases removed from V and 1 base from J, the gap between germline ends came to 7 bases. CDR1 is SGHRS and CDR2 is YFSETQ in the germline V gene. CDR3 in DNA: TGCGCCAGCAGCGCGGAAGGCACAGATACGCAGTATTTT. It yields the protein CASSAEGTDTQYF.

V and J are TRBV11-2 and TRBJ2-2; D gene uncertain. This CDR3 is built from 14 residues. Germline CDR1 reads SGHAT; CDR2 reads FQNNGV. Between the trimmed V and J ends, which lost 1 base and 6 bases, there was a span of 9 bases. The CDR3 loop is CASSLGASSGELFF. As DNA, the CDR3 is TGTGCCAGCAGCTTAGGGGCGTCCTCCGGGGAGCTGTTTTTT.

The chain uses TRBV30 and TRBJ1-2; D is possibly TRBD1 (6 bases). The CDR3 is made up of 12 amino acids. Germline CDR1 is GTSNPN and CDR2 is SVGIG (reference sequence). V lost 2 bases and J lost 2, with 6 bases in between. For the CDR3, the DNA is TGTGCCTGGAGTCAGGGGAACTATGGCTACACCTTC. Translated: CAWSQGNYGYTF.

The genes are TRBV27 and TRBJ1-4; unclear D gene. The CDR3 consists of 14 residues. CDR1 is MNHEY and CDR2 is SMNVEV in the germline V gene (reference sequence). Trimming took 1 base from V and 5 from J, leaving 8 bases between them. This chain's CDR3 is CASSLYGENEKLFF. The CDR3 nucleotides are TGTGCCAGCAGTTTATATGGAGAAAATGAAAAACTGTTTTTT. The full variable domain, in which reference TRBV27 and TRBJ1-4 provide the parts outside the CDR3, is EAQVTQNPRYLITVTGKKLTVTCSQNMNHEYMSWYRQDPGLGLRQIYYSMNVEVTDKGDVPEGYKVSRKEKRNFPLILESPSPNQTSLYFCASSLYGENEKLFFGSGTQLSVL.

The chain combines TRBV3-1 (or the pseudogene TRBV3-2) with TRBJ2-2, with 7 bases fitting TRBD2. Trimming took 3 bases from V and 0 from J; bases not matched to a gene: 4. The CDR3 has 16 amino acids. Germline V gene lookup returns CDR1 LGHDT and CDR2 YNNKEL (reference sequence). CDR3 nucleotide sequence: TGTGCCAGCAGCCAGGGGGAGGGTCCGAACACCGGGGAGCTGTTTTTT. Protein sequence: CASSQGEGPNTGELFF.

The chain couples TRBV2 to TRBJ2-3; D possibly corresponds to TRBD2 (5 bases). The CDR3 spans 15 residues. The V and J ends lost 10 bases and 0 bases respectively, with 17 bases between them. Looked up from germline, CDR1 is SNHLY and CDR2 is FYNNEI. In nucleotides, the CDR3 is TGTGCCACCTCCCTCGCTGGAGGTAGCACAGATACGCAGTATTTT. It specifies CATSLAGGSTDTQYF.

The gene calls are TRBV13 and TRBJ2-3; 7 bases line up with TRBD2. The germline CDR1 and CDR2 sequences are PRHDT and FYEKMQ (reference sequence). V was pared by 1 base and J by 5 bases, with 3 bases of the junction left unmatched. This CDR3 has 14 residues. Written as DNA, the CDR3 is TGTGCCAGCAGCTTAGTTCGGGGGGAAGATACGCAGTATTTT. This sequence encodes CASSLVRGEDTQYF.

The rearrangement uses TRBV19 and TRBJ2-2, with D perhaps TRBD2 (6 bases). Germline V gene data show CDR1 as LNHDA and CDR2 as SQIVND (reference sequence). The CDR3 contains 15 residues. The ends were cut back, 8 bases at V and 6 bases at J, with 19 bases in the middle. Written as DNA, the CDR3 is TGTGCCAGTTCGAGTGGGCAGGGCGGGGCCGGGGAGCTGTTTTTT. It codes for CASSSGQGGAGELFF. The whole variable domain, filled in from reference TRBV19 and TRBJ2-2, reads DGGITQSPKYLFRKEGQNVTLSCEQNLNHDAMYWYRQDPGQGLRLIYYSQIVNDFQKGDIAEGYSVSREKKESFPLTVTSAQKNPTAFYLCASSSGQGGAGELFFGEGSRLTVL.

With regard to this clone: Germline and junction disagree at one end, which may indicate a read error. This rearrangement joins TRBV5-1 to TRBJ2-6; D is possibly TRBD2 (7 bases). This CDR3 spans 20 amino acids. CDR1 and CDR2 (germline): SGHRS, YFSETQ. CDR3 residues: CARSQGGGFGALSGANVLTF. CDR3 nucleotide sequence: TGCGCCCGCAGCCAAGGGGGGGGCTTCGGGGCCCTCTCTGGGGCCAACGTCCTGACTTTC.

The rearrangement uses TRBV4-1 and TRBJ1-1, with a tentative D call TRBD1 (5 bases). This CDR3 has 14 residues. Trimming removed 3 bases from V and 1 base from J, with 9 bases in between. Germline V gives CDR1 MGHRA, CDR2 YSYEKL. The CDR3, as DNA: TGCGCCAGCAGCCACCAGGGAACGAACACTGAAGCTTTCTTT. Translating gives CASSHQGTNTEAFF.

This chain joins TRBV13 and TRBJ2-1, with 8 bases identical to TRBD1. V shed 5 bases and J 11 bases; nucleotides not matched to a gene: 14. Per germline, CDR1 PRHDT and CDR2 FYEKMQ (reference sequence). This CDR3 is 15 amino acids long. The DNA for the CDR3 is TGTGCCAGCAGCCTCCCGACAGGGGTTACGTCAAAGCAGTTCTTC. This codes for CASSLPTGVTSKQFF.

This clone was recorded a few times. The CDR3 spells CASSPRGGQGYTF. The CDR3 DNA reads TGTGCCAGCAGCCCAAGAGGGGGCCAGGGCTACACCTTC. This rearrangement joins TRBV6-2 or TRBV6-3 to TRBJ1-2, with 7 positions matching TRBD1. The CDR3 covers 13 residues. Germline V lookup: CDR1 MNHEY, CDR2 SVGEGT. J gave up 8 bases and V 6 bases, and 9 bases lay outside the gene matches.

A single count supports this clone. The CDR3 reads CASSPHRGDYGYTF. The CDR3, as DNA: TGTGCCAGCAGCCCCCACAGGGGGGACTATGGCTACACCTTC. The chain recombines TRBV7-3 with TRBJ1-2; 8 positions match TRBD1. Germline V gene sequence: CDR1 SGHTA, CDR2 FQGTGA. The CDR3 has 14 amino acids. The trim removed 5 bases at V and 3 bases at J, leaving 5 bases unmatched.

V usage is TRBV5-6 and J usage is TRBJ2-3, with D unresolved. Trimming took off 0 bases at V and 3 bases at J, with 5 bases between the two ends. Germline V gene data show CDR1 as SGHDT and CDR2 as YYEEEE. CDR3 length: 13 residues. The CDR3 spells CASSLGATDTQYF. The CDR3 DNA follows: TGTGCCAGCAGCTTGGGGGCAACAGATACGCAGTATTTT.

This clone is a singleton in its sample. The genes are TRBV27 and TRBJ1-6; TRBD1 matches 8 bases. Trimming took 3 bases from V and 6 from J; bases not matched to a gene: 1. Germline V gives CDR1 MNHEY, CDR2 SMNVEV (reference sequence). CDR3 length: 14 amino acids. The CDR3: CASSLGQVNSPLHF. The CDR3 nucleotides read TGTGCCAGCAGTTTGGGACAGGTTAATTCACCCCTCCACTTT.

This clone was seen a handful of times. The chain has TRBV4-3 and TRBJ1-1; D call uncertain. From germline, CDR1 is LGHNA and CDR2 YSLEER. CDR3 length: 15 residues. V was cut by 1 base and J by 2 bases, with 11 bases left in between. The CDR3 DNA sequence: TGCGCCAGCAGCCAAGTGAGTCGCGGAAACACTGAAGCTTTCTTT. This gives the protein CASSQVSRGNTEAFF.

J is TRBJ2-6 and V is TRBV3-1 (or the pseudogene TRBV3-2); 9 positions agree with TRBD2. Germline-derived CDR1 and CDR2 are LGHDT and YNNKEL (reference sequence). J gave up 2 bases and V 2 bases, and 13 bases lay outside the gene matches. The CDR3 spans 20 residues. The CDR3: CASSQFPPASGNAGANVLTF. The CDR3 bases are TGTGCCAGCAGCCAATTTCCCCCGGCTAGCGGGAATGCTGGGGCCAACGTCCTGACTTTC.

V gene TRBV7-2 combines with J gene TRBJ2-5, with D perhaps matching TRBD2 (6 bases). V was shortened by 5 bases and J by 5 bases, with 24 bases between the two germline ends. This CDR3 comprises 17 residues. From germline, CDR1 is SGHTA and CDR2 FQGNSA. CDR3 nucleotide sequence: TGTGCCAGCAGCCACTCCGCCGCTAGCGCTAACTTGGAGACCCAGTACTTC. This sequence encodes CASSHSAASANLETQYF.